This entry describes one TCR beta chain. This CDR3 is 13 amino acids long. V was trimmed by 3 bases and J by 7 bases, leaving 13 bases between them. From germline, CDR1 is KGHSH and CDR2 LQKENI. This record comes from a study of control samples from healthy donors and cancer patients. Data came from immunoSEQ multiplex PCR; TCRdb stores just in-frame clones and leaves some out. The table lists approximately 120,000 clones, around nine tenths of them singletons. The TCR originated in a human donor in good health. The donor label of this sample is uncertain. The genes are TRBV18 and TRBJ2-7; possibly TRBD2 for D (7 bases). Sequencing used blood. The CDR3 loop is CASSPTGGREQYF. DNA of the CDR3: TGTGCCAGCTCACCTACGGGGGGCCGGGAGCAGTACTTC.